This entry lists 18 T cell receptor beta chains sequenced from one sample in a study of T-cell memory formation after mild COVID-19 (dated by TCRdb to about 2021). The library was prepared using 5' RACE. These reads were obtained on an Illumina NovaSeq 6000. TCRdb passed the public sequencing reads through fastp at Q25 and MiXCR, retaining productive beta sequences. When rows share a CDR3 protein, they turn into one entry using the most common DNA and genes. Here the sample has roughly 620,000 distinct CDR3 sequences; approximately 18% occur a single time. Jointly, the top ten make up 12% of the sample. Material for sequencing was PBMCs or a T cell subset sorted from them (not recorded which). These receptors were collected from an adult woman who had mild COVID-19 (a few samples of this study predate the infection). The sample titles of this study are shuffled in the database, so cell type and time point are left out; the donor was told from shared clones.

The chain carries TRBV12-3 or TRBV12-4 and TRBJ2-5; perhaps TRBD2 as D (5 bases). This CDR3 contains 15 residues. With 3 bases removed from V and 0 bases from J, the gap between germline ends came to 11 bases. CDR3 sequence: CASSLKRGHQETQYF. The CDR3 nucleotides are TGTGCCAGCAGTTTGAAGCGCGGGCACCAAGAGACCCAGTACTTC.

This clonotype was observed a handful of times. The chain joins TRBV11-2 to TRBJ1-6, with TRBD1 identical over 8 bases. Germline V gene lookup returns CDR1 SGHAT and CDR2 FQNNGV. V lost 5 bases to trimming and J lost 9 bases; unmatched junction nucleotides: 9. CDR3 length: 15 residues. Here the CDR3 DNA reads TGTGCCAGCAGCCCGTGGACAGGGAGCGGTTCACCCCTCCACTTT. This codes for CASSPWTGSGSPLHF.

This clonotype has only a few counts. The chain carries TRBV20-1 and TRBJ1-3, with D unclear. Deletions cut 1 base from V and 4 bases from J, with 11 bases between. The CDR3 extends over 14 amino acids. Germline V gene data show CDR1 as DFQATT and CDR2 as SNEGSKA (reference sequence). The CDR3, as DNA: TGCAGTGCTAGAGGAGGGCGCGTCGGAAACACCATATATTTT. Amino acid sequence: CSARGGRVGNTIYF.

The rearrangement uses TRBV6-5 and TRBJ2-3; D is unclear. Germline V gene lookup returns CDR1 MNHEY and CDR2 SVGAGI. The CDR3 consists of 13 residues. The V end was cut by 4 bases, the J end by 3 bases, with 8 bases between. The CDR3 region has the DNA TGTGCCAGCAGTTTAGATTGGACAGATACGCAGTATTTT. Translating it yields CASSLDWTDTQYF.

The CDR3 sequence: CATSDGLAGGPREETQYF. CDR3 DNA: TGTGCCACCAGTGATGGGCTAGCGGGAGGCCCCCGGGAAGAGACCCAGTACTTC. The chain uses TRBV24-1 and TRBJ2-5, with 11 bases that match TRBD2. CDR3 size: 18 residues. Trimming cost V 3 bases and J 3 bases; bases outside gene matches: 11. CDR1 is KGHDR and CDR2 is SFDVKD in the germline V gene.

This clonotype occurred a few times. This chain connects TRBV20-1 to TRBJ1-4, with 9 bases that match TRBD1. Germline CDR1 DFQATT, CDR2 SNEGSKA (reference sequence). The CDR3 extends over 15 amino acids. Losses at the gene ends were 6 bases for V and 7 bases for J; bases not matched to a gene: 12. CDR3: CSANPTGTGFEKLFF. DNA of the CDR3: TGCAGTGCCAACCCGACCGGGACAGGGTTTGAAAAACTGTTTTTT.

In its sample, this clonotype was seen a few times. The chain links TRBV5-1 to TRBJ2-5, with a tentative D call TRBD1 (6 bases). Looked up from germline, CDR1 is SGHRS and CDR2 is YFSETQ. V dropped 0 bases and J dropped 1 base, with 16 bases sitting between them. The CDR3 loop spans 17 amino acids. CDR3 protein: CASSLAGQIMSQETQYF. As DNA, the CDR3 is TGCGCCAGCAGCTTGGCCGGACAGATAATGTCCCAAGAGACCCAGTACTTC. Variable domain in full (rest from reference TRBV5-1 and TRBJ2-5): KAGVTQTPRYLIKTRGQQVTLSCSPISGHRSVSWYQQTPGQGLQFLFEYFSETQRNKGNFPGRFSGRQFSNSRSEMNVSTLELGDSALYLCASSLAGQIMSQETQYFGPGTRLLVL.

V is TRBV24-1 and J is TRBJ2-5, with a possible D match to TRBD1 (6 bases). Germline V gene lookup returns CDR1 KGHDR and CDR2 SFDVKD. The CDR3 is made up of 12 amino acids. The V and J ends lost 6 bases and 4 bases respectively, with 8 bases between them. DNA of the CDR3: TGTGCCACCAGTACAGGGCGAGAGACCCAGTACTTC. Residues: CATSTGRETQYF.

This clonotype was seen a handful of times. V usage is TRBV7-6 and J usage is TRBJ1-6; 11 bases are a match to TRBD1. Germline V lookup: CDR1 SGHVS, CDR2 FNYEAQ. CDR3 size: 15 residues. V shed 5 bases and J 10 bases; nucleotides not matched to a gene: 7. The CDR3 region is CASSLGTGGVSPLHF. CDR3 bases: TGTGCCAGCAGCCTTGGGACAGGGGGTGTGTCACCCCTCCACTTT. Looking up the rest from reference TRBV7-6 and TRBJ1-6 gives the full variable domain: GAGVSQSPRYKVTKRGQDVALRCDPISGHVSLYWYRQALGQGPEFLTYFNYEAQQDKSGLPNDRFSAERPEGSISTLTIQRTEQRDSAMYRCASSLGTGGVSPLHFGNGTRLTVT.

This clonotype was seen a handful of times. This chain links TRBV29-1 with TRBJ2-2; tentative D call: TRBD1 (5 bases). Trimming removed 6 bases from V and 2 bases from J, with 13 bases in between. The CDR3 totals 14 residues. CDR1 is SQVTM, CDR2 ANQGSEA, per germline. As DNA, the CDR3 is TGCAGCGTCCTTCTGGGGCTAAACACCGGGGAGCTGTTTTTT. Amino acids: CSVLLGLNTGELFF.

The chain employs TRBV12-3 or TRBV12-4 and TRBJ2-7, with unresolved D. Trimming removed 0 bases from V and 6 bases from J, with 15 bases in between. The CDR3 is 15 residues long. CDR3 residues: CASSLAYSRFGEQYF. CDR3 nucleotides: TGTGCCAGCAGTTTAGCCTACTCGCGGTTTGGCGAGCAGTACTTC.

This clonotype was counted only a few times. The CDR3 DNA follows: TGTGCCATCAGTGATGACAGGGTAGGCTATGGCTACACCTTC. It is translated as CAISDDRVGYGYTF. The chain uses TRBV10-3 and TRBJ1-2; 7 bases are a match to TRBD1. The V segment lost 3 bases and the J segment 4 bases; nucleotides outside the gene matches: 5. This CDR3 has 14 residues. CDR1 and CDR2 from the germline V gene are ENHRY and SYGVKD.

V is TRBV29-1 and J is TRBJ2-7; D gene unclear. Germline V gene lookup returns CDR1 SQVTM and CDR2 ANQGSEA. The length of the CDR3 is 12 residues. Trimming stripped 0 bases from V and 6 bases from J, with 9 bases between. The CDR3 loop is CSVEDQGREQYF. CDR3 DNA sequence: TGCAGCGTTGAAGATCAAGGACGCGAGCAGTACTTC.

V and J are TRBV4-1 and TRBJ1-2, with 7 bases aligning to TRBD1. Trimming took 1 base from V and 4 from J; bases not matched to a gene: 9. CDR1 is MGHRA, CDR2 YSYEKL, per germline. The CDR3 is made up of 16 amino acids. CDR3 in amino acids: CASSQVRGQAGYGYTF. For the CDR3, the DNA is TGCGCCAGCAGCCAAGTCCGAGGACAGGCTGGCTATGGCTACACCTTC.

A few counts support this clonotype. The V gene is TRBV24-1, the J gene TRBJ2-1; the D is unclear. This CDR3 spans 16 amino acids. Germline CDR1 reads KGHDR; CDR2 reads SFDVKD. V was clipped by 1 base and J by 4 bases, with 13 bases between them. The CDR3, as DNA: TGTGCCACCAGTGATTTTTCCTCTTGGGCGTACAATGAGCAGTTCTTC. This sequence encodes CATSDFSSWAYNEQFF.

The chain is built from TRBV24-1 and TRBJ2-3; D gene ambiguous. Looked up from germline, CDR1 is KGHDR and CDR2 is SFDVKD. Trimming removed 5 bases at V and 3 bases at J, with 11 bases between. The CDR3 totals 14 residues. CDR3 bases: TGTGCCACCAGTGGTGGGGTTAGTACAGATACGCAGTATTTT. This codes for CATSGGVSTDTQYF.

There are a few counts of this clonotype. V gene TRBV24-1 combines with J gene TRBJ1-2, with 7 nucleotides matching TRBD1. This CDR3 region has 14 residues. Unmatched junction bases numbered 9, after V lost 4 bases and J lost 8 bases. CDR1 KGHDR and CDR2 SFDVKD come from the germline V gene. The CDR3 nucleotides read TGTGCCACCAGTGAGCACGCCGACAGGGCAGGCTACACCTTC. The encoded protein is CATSEHADRAGYTF.

V usage is TRBV6-2 or TRBV6-3 and J usage is TRBJ2-2; 7 bases line up with TRBD2. The CDR3 runs 15 residues. V shed 7 bases, J shed 2 bases, and the junction held 7 bases outside the gene matches. Per germline, CDR1 MNHEY and CDR2 SVGEGT. DNA of the CDR3: TGTGCCAGCACCCCGGCGGGGGATAACACCGGGGAGCTGTTTTTT. Translated: CASTPAGDNTGELFF.